This TCR beta chain stems from a study of post-analysis software for immune sequencing data. General study findings and limits: Higher frequency in patients than in controls was seen for roughly 5 TRBV segments, with TRBV5-6, TRBV5-1 and TRBV20-1 among them. Among multiple sclerosis patients, normalized Chao1 diversity was significantly below that of controls.

This clonotype was observed a few times. The antigen is unknown. The authors incorporated unique molecular identifiers into the TCR beta cDNA libraries. Starting from roughly 1 to 10 million T cells, the study yielded hundreds of thousands of cDNA molecules. TCRdb analysed the PCR reads with MiXCR anew, one entry per CDR3 protein. In the table there are hundreds of thousands of distinct CDR3 sequences, approximately 45% of which are singletons. Trimming removed 4 bases from V and 6 bases from J, with 28 bases in between. Germline-derived CDR1 and CDR2 are MGHRA and YSYEKL. The CDR3 spans 19 residues. The source material was blood. The clonotype originates from a girl between 10 and 17 years old with multiple sclerosis. This chain connects TRBV4-1 to TRBJ2-1; possibly TRBD1 for D (7 bases). This chain's CDR3 is CASSLPRGLGGARGNEQFF. CDR3 nucleotides: TGCGCCAGCAGCCTACCCAGGGGGTTGGGGGGAGCCCGAGGCAATGAGCAGTTCTTC.